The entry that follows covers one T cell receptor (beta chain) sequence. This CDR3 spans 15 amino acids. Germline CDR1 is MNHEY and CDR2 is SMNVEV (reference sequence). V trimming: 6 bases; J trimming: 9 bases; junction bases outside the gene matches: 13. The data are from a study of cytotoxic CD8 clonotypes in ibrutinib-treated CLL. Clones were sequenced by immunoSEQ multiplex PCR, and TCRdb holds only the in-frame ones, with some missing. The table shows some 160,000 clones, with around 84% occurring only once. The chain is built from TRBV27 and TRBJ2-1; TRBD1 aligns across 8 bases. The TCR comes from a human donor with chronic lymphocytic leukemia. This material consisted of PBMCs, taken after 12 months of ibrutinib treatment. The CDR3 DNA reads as TGTGCCAGCAGGGGGACAGGCTCCCCGACGAGTGAGCAGTTCTTC. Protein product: CASRGTGSPTSEQFF.